The 5 T cell receptor beta chains below all came from one sample that was sequenced in a study of T cell repertoires in ileal Crohn's disease. The protocol was immunoSEQ multiplex PCR, while the TCRdb copy is restricted to in-frame clones and leaves out a portion. Of roughly 13,000 clones in the sample, about 73% were seen once. What was sequenced was ileal tissue. Source of these receptors: an adult with Crohn's disease.

The rearrangement uses TRBV19 and TRBJ1-2, with 12 nucleotides matching TRBD1. Germline V gene sequence: CDR1 LNHDA, CDR2 SQIVND (reference sequence). CDR3 size: 16 residues. With V trimmed by 7 bases and J by 4 bases, 10 bases remained unmatched. For the CDR3, the DNA is TGTGCCAGTATCCCCAAGGGGACAGGGGGCTTCTATGGCTACACCTTC. This encodes CASIPKGTGGFYGYTF.

The genes are TRBV19 and TRBJ2-2; TRBD2 aligns across 9 bases. The CDR3 has 17 residues. Germline V gene data show CDR1 as LNHDA and CDR2 as SQIVND (reference sequence). The V gene end was trimmed by 10 bases and the J gene end by 5 bases; junction bases not matched to a gene: 17. The CDR3: CATTRDAGGPGTGELFF. CDR3 sequence (DNA): TGTGCCACCACCCGGGACGCGGGGGGGCCTGGGACCGGGGAGCTGTTTTTT.

This clone has more than one count but fewer than ten. V is TRBV9 and J is TRBJ2-1; a possible D gene is TRBD2 (5 bases). The germline V and J ends were trimmed by 10 bases and 0 bases, with 17 bases remaining between them. The CDR3 is 15 amino acids. Germline V gives CDR1 SGDLS, CDR2 YYNGEE. The CDR3 coding sequence is TGTGCCCGGAAGATTAGCGAAAGCTCCTACAATGAGCAGTTCTTC. Translating it yields CARKISESSYNEQFF.

The chain carries TRBV5-4 and TRBJ2-2; 7 nucleotides line up with TRBD2. The CDR3 has 16 amino acids. Germline-derived CDR1 and CDR2 are SGHNT and YYREEE (reference sequence). V lost 4 bases to trimming and J lost 4 bases; unmatched junction nucleotides: 10. The CDR3: CASSVPGGGSTGELFF. The CDR3 coding sequence is TGTGCCAGCAGCGTGCCTGGGGGAGGGAGCACCGGGGAGCTGTTTTTT. Supplemented by reference TRBV5-4 and TRBJ2-2, the full variable domain reads ETGVTQSPTHLIKTRGQQVTLRCSSQSGHNTVSWYQQALGQGPQFIFQYYREEENGRGNFPPRFSGLQFPNYSSELNVNALELDDSALYLCASSVPGGGSTGELFFGEGSRLTVL.

This chain links TRBV21-1 with TRBJ2-4; the D call TRBD2 from the table was never checked on the DNA. TRBV21-1 is a pseudogene segment. The CDR3 length is 15 residues. CDR3: CASSPPRVAKNIQYF. CDR3 DNA sequence: TGTGCCAGCAGCCCCCCCCGAGTAGCCAAAAACATTCAGTACTTC.